Listed below are T cell receptor beta chains from one sample, sequenced in a study of cytomegalovirus exposure and HLA in healthy donors. The protocol was immunoSEQ multiplex PCR, while the TCRdb copy is restricted to in-frame clones and leaves out a portion. The sample shows 130,000 to 150,000 clones, roughly 80% of them seen only once. Sequencing input: PBMCs. The receptors here all came from a woman between 45 and 65 years old in good health and CMV-seronegative. The CDR3 runs from the conserved cysteine through the conserved F or W. Fields, in order: clone size, CDR3 length, J gene, V gene, D gene, CDR3 protein, CDR3 DNA. A D gene is named only where the DNA matches it firmly. Clone size appears in some rows only: once, few, many, or a class for an expanded clone.

>few|15|TRBJ1-4|TRBV5-6|TRBD1
CASSLGTGGAEKLFF
TGTGCCAGCAGCTTGGGGACAGGGGGCGCGGAAAAACTGTTTTTT
>-|14|TRBJ2-2|TRBV6-5|-
CASSYSEGAGELFF
TGTGCCAGCAGTTACTCGGAAGGGGCCGGGGAGCTGTTTTTT
>-|18|TRBJ2-3|TRBV7-6|TRBD1
CASSRQVPGQGLVDTQYF
TGTGCCAGCAGTCGACAAGTACCGGGACAGGGACTGGTAGATACGCAGTATTTT
>-|15|TRBJ1-1|TRBV18|TRBD1
CASSPGQGGITEAFF
TGTGCCAGCTCACCCGGACAGGGAGGTATCACTGAAGCTTTCTTT
>-|13|TRBJ2-7|TRBV2|-
CASWGLTYYEQYF
TGTGCCAGCTGGGGACTCACTTACTACGAGCAGTACTTC
>-|14|TRBJ1-6|TRBV27|TRBD1
CASSLDRAGSPLHF
TGTGCCAGCAGTTTAGACAGGGCAGGCTCACCCCTCCACTTT
>-|14|TRBJ2-1|TRBV11-2|-
CASSAELVADEQFF
TGTGCCAGCAGCGCCGAACTAGTGGCGGATGAGCAGTTCTTC
>-|14|TRBJ2-1|TRBV11-2|TRBD2
CASGSSGDYNEQFF
TGTGCCAGCGGCTCTAGCGGGGATTACAATGAGCAGTTCTTC
>-|14|TRBJ1-1|TRBV5-1|-
CASSLGLSNTEAFF
TGCGCCAGCAGCTTGGGGCTTTCGAACACTGAAGCTTTCTTT
>-|18|TRBJ2-5|TRBV10-3|TRBD2
CAISPNRHSGGALETQYF
TGTGCCATCAGTCCAAACCGTCATAGCGGGGGGGCCTTGGAGACCCAGTACTTC
>-|16|TRBJ2-5|TRBV28|-
CASSYQAGDYQETQYF
TGTGCCAGCAGTTACCAGGCGGGCGACTACCAAGAGACCCAGTACTTC
>-|15|TRBJ2-1|TRBV28|TRBD2
CASSPTSGRYNEQFF
TGTGCCAGCAGCCCGACTAGCGGGAGATACAATGAGCAGTTCTTC
>-|12|TRBJ1-6|TRBV30|TRBD1
CAWRDREEPLHF
TGTGCCTGGAGGGACAGGGAGGAACCCCTCCACTTT
>-|17|TRBJ1-2|TRBV5-1|-
CASSSIYDRTRIYGYTF
TGCGCCAGCAGCTCCATTTATGACAGAACGCGGATTTATGGCTACACCTTC
>few|18|TRBJ1-3|TRBV7-2|-
CASSLEQAGYTSGNTIYF
TGTGCCAGCAGCTTAGAACAGGCCGGCTACACCTCTGGAAACACCATATATTTT
>-|14|TRBJ2-7|TRBV28|-
CASGLPAPAGEQYF
TGTGCCAGCGGTCTGCCTGCCCCCGCGGGCGAGCAGTACTTC
>-|14|TRBJ1-1|TRBV11-2|TRBD1
CASSLTGGRTEAFF
TGTGCCAGCAGCTTGACAGGGGGCCGAACTGAAGCTTTCTTT
>-|16|TRBJ2-7|TRBV5-4|-
CASNRYGTPISGEQYF
TGTGCCAGCAACCGGTACGGGACTCCAATCTCGGGGGAGCAGTACTTC
>-|15|TRBJ1-4|TRBV10-2|-
CASSPRQQEGEKLFF
TGCGCCAGCAGCCCTAGACAGCAGGAAGGTGAAAAACTGTTTTTT
>-|14|TRBJ1-4|TRBV30|TRBD1
CAWRRTGRAEKLFF
TGTGCCTGGAGGAGGACAGGGCGCGCGGAAAAACTGTTTTTT
>-|15|TRBJ1-2|TRBV5-1|-
CASSLGGPSNYGYTF
TGCGCCAGCAGCTTGGGTGGGCCATCTAACTATGGCTACACCTTC
>-|16|TRBJ2-4|TRBV7-9|TRBD2
CASSPQAGPAKNIQYF
TGTGCCAGCAGCCCCCAAGCGGGGCCAGCCAAAAACATTCAGTACTTC
>-|18|TRBJ2-5|TRBV7-8|-
CASSLIFAGDTRGETQYF
TGTGCCAGCAGCTTAATATTCGCGGGGGACACCCGTGGGGAGACCCAGTACTTC
>-|14|TRBJ2-1|TRBV5-1|-
CASSLSSSYNEQFF
TGCGCCAGCAGCTTAAGTAGCTCCTACAATGAGCAGTTCTTC
>-|14|TRBJ1-6|TRBV6-6|-
CASRGDSYNSPLHF
TGTGCCAGCCGCGGGGATTCCTATAATTCACCCCTCCACTTT
>-|12|TRBJ1-4|TRBV10-3|-
CAISAGGEKLFF
TGTGCCATCAGCGCGGGGGGGGAAAAACTGTTTTTT
>-|15|TRBJ1-2|TRBV14|-
CASSQGAGAGDGYTF
TGTGCCAGCAGCCAAGGGGCAGGGGCAGGTGATGGCTACACCTTC
>-|17|TRBJ1-3|TRBV7-6|TRBD1
CASSLETGPSSGNTIYF
TGTGCCAGCAGCTTAGAGACAGGGCCGAGCTCTGGAAACACCATATATTTT
>few|15|TRBJ1-6|TRBV5-6|TRBD1
CASSLGTGSGSPLHF
TGTGCCAGCAGCTTGGGGACAGGGTCGGGTTCACCCCTCCACTTT
>-|14|TRBJ1-3|TRBV12-5|TRBD1
CASGPDRGLGTIYF
TGTGCTAGTGGACCAGACAGGGGGCTCGGCACCATATATTTT
>-|13|TRBJ2-5|TRBV7-7|-
CASSFGRGETQYF
TGTGCTAGCAGCTTTGGGAGAGGAGAGACCCAGTACTTC
>-|12|TRBJ1-1|TRBV15|TRBD1
CATGTGGTEAFF
TGTGCCACCGGGACAGGGGGGACTGAAGCTTTCTTT
>-|18|TRBJ2-5|TRBV4-1|TRBD2
CASSQDGLAGGRGETQYF
TGCGCCAGCAGCCAAGATGGGCTAGCGGGGGGGCGGGGGGAGACCCAGTACTTC
>-|15|TRBJ1-4|TRBV4-1|-
CASSQDTATNEKLFF
TGCGCCAGCAGCCAAGATACAGCAACTAATGAAAAACTGTTTTTT
>-|15|TRBJ1-5|TRBV6-6|-
CASSQTGSNNQPQHF
TGTGCCAGCAGTCAAACCGGGTCCAATAATCAGCCCCAGCATTTT
>-|15|TRBJ1-2|TRBV5-6|TRBD1
CASSLIGQGLYGYTF
TGTGCCAGCAGCTTGATTGGACAGGGACTTTATGGCTACACCTTC
>-|15|TRBJ2-5|TRBV7-9|-
CASSFIGGRQETQYF
TGTGCCAGCAGCTTTATAGGGGGTAGACAAGAGACCCAGTACTTC
>-|14|TRBJ2-5|TRBV9|-
CASSVNGLRETQYF
TGTGCCAGCAGCGTGAACGGACTTCGAGAGACCCAGTACTTC
>-|14|TRBJ1-5|TRBV6-5|-
CASSLTPSNQPQHF
TGTGCCAGCAGTCTTACACCTAGCAATCAGCCCCAGCATTTT
>-|14|TRBJ1-5|TRBV10-3|TRBD1
CAIGQGDSNQPQHF
TGTGCCATCGGACAGGGGGATAGCAATCAGCCCCAGCATTTT
>few|13|TRBJ1-2|TRBV5-4|TRBD1
CASSQGQVDGYTF
TGTGCCAGCAGCCAAGGACAGGTAGATGGCTACACCTTC
>-|14|TRBJ2-7|TRBV2|TRBD2
CASTNSGGLYEQYF
TGTGCCAGCACCAATAGCGGGGGGCTCTACGAGCAGTACTTC